The rows below give T cell receptor beta chains drawn from one sample of a study of human T cells and chemical hapten exposure. TCRdb redid the calling of the 5' RACE reads with MiXCR, one entry per CDR3 protein. The table has under 100,000 distinct CDR3 sequences, 15% to 20% seen once. These TCRs come from a female donor in good health. The conserved cysteine and the conserved F or W are not part of the CDR3 here. The D gene is left open where the match is weak. Only part of the rows carry a size: once, few, many, or a class if the clone is expanded.

J: TRBJ2-7
V: TRBV2
size: few
D: .
CDR3: ASSELQGYEQY

J: TRBJ1-1
V: TRBV7-9
size: few
D: .
CDR3: ASSLGGDPNTEAF

J: TRBJ1-2
V: TRBV5-4
size: few
D: TRBD1
CDR3: ASSSGQGVDGYT

J: TRBJ1-1
V: TRBV29-1
size: .
D: .
CDR3: SVGGNRKPEAF

J: TRBJ1-1
V: TRBV16
size: .
D: .
CDR3: ASSRNQGGSEAF

J: TRBJ2-4
V: TRBV20-1
size: .
D: .
CDR3: SASPDSAKNIQY

J: TRBJ1-6
V: TRBV12-3/TRBV12-4
size: few
D: .
CDR3: ASSLSSGPLH

J: TRBJ2-3
V: TRBV21-1
size: many
D: .
CDR3: ASLHPWTGTDTQY

J: TRBJ1-4
V: TRBV7-2
size: few
D: .
CDR3: ASSLARGSAVTNEKLF

J: TRBJ2-5
V: TRBV2
size: many
D: .
CDR3: AINGEAQY

J: TRBJ2-7
V: TRBV5-4
size: .
D: .
CDR3: ASSLEDEQY

J: TRBJ2-1
V: TRBV3-1
size: .
D: .
CDR3: ASSQERASLTQSSYNEQF

J: TRBJ1-3
V: TRBV18
size: few
D: .
CDR3: ASSRGPSNPTISGNTIY

J: TRBJ2-3
V: TRBV20-1
size: few
D: TRBD2
CDR3: SAPPSGGGSDTQY

J: TRBJ1-1
V: TRBV20-1
size: .
D: .
CDR3: SASRRLNTEAF

J: TRBJ1-6
V: TRBV20-1
size: .
D: TRBD1
CDR3: SARGDRVYNSPLH

J: TRBJ2-1
V: TRBV20-1
size: medium-sized
D: TRBD2
CDR3: SAYPGLASLNEQF

J: TRBJ2-3
V: TRBV3-1
size: .
D: .
CDR3: ASSQDRWEDADTQY

J: TRBJ1-5
V: TRBV3-1
size: .
D: TRBD1
CDR3: ASSSRGSNQPQH

J: TRBJ1-2
V: TRBV25-1
size: .
D: .
CDR3: ASSPTLGAENYGYT

J: TRBJ2-6
V: TRBV2
size: .
D: .
CDR3: ASRSLRAGANVLT

J: TRBJ1-1
V: TRBV10-3
size: .
D: TRBD1
CDR3: AISPGGVGWNTEAF

J: TRBJ2-3
V: TRBV12-3/TRBV12-4
size: few
D: TRBD2
CDR3: ASSPGTSGGGGADTQY

J: TRBJ1-5
V: TRBV7-2
size: few
D: .
CDR3: ASSLGGSQPQH

J: TRBJ1-1
V: TRBV28
size: few
D: TRBD1
CDR3: AIYSQGRGVGAF

J: TRBJ1-6
V: TRBV2
size: .
D: .
CDR3: ASQPLTGLGSPLH

J: TRBJ2-2
V: TRBV2
size: .
D: TRBD1
CDR3: ATWTGRTIDTGELF

J: TRBJ1-1
V: TRBV7-2
size: .
D: .
CDR3: ASRGGAGGTEAF

J: TRBJ2-3
V: TRBV20-1
size: few
D: TRBD2
CDR3: SAGTSATDTQY

J: TRBJ1-1
V: TRBV5-1
size: few
D: TRBD1
CDR3: ASSLAPTGTVNTEAF

J: TRBJ1-2
V: TRBV20-1
size: few
D: TRBD1
CDR3: SARGQGDNYGYT

J: TRBJ2-3
V: TRBV6-6
size: .
D: TRBD2
CDR3: ASSYSRGGTDTQY

J: TRBJ2-2
V: TRBV6-1
size: .
D: TRBD1
CDR3: ATSGQGYTGELF

J: TRBJ1-1
V: TRBV2
size: .
D: .
CDR3: ASRLGTAGTEAF

J: TRBJ2-1
V: TRBV3-1
size: .
D: .
CDR3: ASSQIPTLLSYNEQF

J: TRBJ2-5
V: TRBV5-1
size: few
D: .
CDR3: ASSLVQPQETQY

J: TRBJ2-5
V: TRBV29-1
size: .
D: TRBD2
CDR3: SVELSGGSQETQY

J: TRBJ2-7
V: TRBV3-1
size: few
D: .
CDR3: ASSLGPSYEQY

J: TRBJ2-7
V: TRBV6-1
size: .
D: .
CDR3: ASSEKSHRDYEQY

J: TRBJ2-1
V: TRBV24-1
size: few
D: .
CDR3: ATSEPAFNEQF

J: TRBJ1-6
V: TRBV28
size: .
D: .
CDR3: ASSPGSLGGPLH

J: TRBJ2-7
V: TRBV9
size: few
D: .
CDR3: ASSPGEGVFGEQY

J: TRBJ1-1
V: TRBV20-1
size: .
D: .
CDR3: SARWTANTEAF

J: TRBJ2-1
V: TRBV4-1
size: few
D: .
CDR3: ASSQAGGHRRNEQF

J: TRBJ1-2
V: TRBV27
size: few
D: .
CDR3: ASSPGVVYGYT

J: TRBJ2-3
V: TRBV27
size: few
D: .
CDR3: ASRPSTARTDTQY

J: TRBJ2-1
V: TRBV5-1
size: few
D: TRBD2
CDR3: ASSSPERGTSLF

J: TRBJ1-3
V: TRBV7-2
size: few
D: TRBD1
CDR3: ASSTGTVSGNTIY

J: TRBJ2-3
V: TRBV5-1
size: few
D: .
CDR3: ASSLTLQGTSTDTQY